The next 18 T cell receptor beta chains were all read from a single sample in a study of radiotherapy plus CTLA-4 blockade in lung cancer. Repertoires were generated with immunoSEQ multiplex PCR, while TCRdb's copy carries only in-frame clones and drops some. In the table there are 25,000 to 35,000 clones, roughly 80% of which are singletons. The material sequenced was peripheral blood, taken from a patient treated with radiotherapy plus ipilimumab. Receptor source: a human donor with non-small cell lung cancer who had stable disease on radiotherapy plus ipilimumab.

The chain links TRBV11-2 to TRBJ1-2; the D is unclear. The germline V and J ends were trimmed by 0 bases and 1 base, with 6 bases remaining between them. The germline CDR1 and CDR2 sequences are SGHAT and FQNNGV. CDR3 length: 14 residues. CDR3 in DNA: TGTGCCAGCAGCTTAGACGGGTTTAACTATGGCTACACCTTC. Its protein is CASSLDGFNYGYTF.

The chain links TRBV28 to TRBJ2-2; 8 bases are shared with TRBD1. The CDR3 is 17 amino acids. The ends lost 9 bases at V and 2 bases at J; junction bases unmatched: 14. The germline V gene has CDR1 MDHEN and CDR2 SYDVKM. For the CDR3, the DNA is TGTGCCAGTAGATATTCAACCGGGACAGGCAACACCGGGGAGCTGTTTTTT. Translation gives CASRYSTGTGNTGELFF.

This clone is medium-sized by share. The chain uses TRBV6-6 and TRBJ1-2; D is ambiguous. The V end was cut by 2 bases, the J end by 4 bases, with 8 bases between. The CDR3 sequence is 13 residues long. Germline CDR1 and CDR2: MNHNY and SVGAGI (reference sequence). CDR3 coding DNA: TGTGCCAGCAGTTACGACTGGTCCTATGGCTACACCTTC. As protein: CASSYDWSYGYTF.

This clone was counted a few times. The rearrangement links TRBV7-2 to TRBJ1-1, with D possibly being TRBD1 (5 bases). Trimming removed 1 base at V and 10 bases at J, with 13 bases between. The CDR3 runs to 13 residues. CDR1 SGHTA and CDR2 FQGNSA come from the germline V gene. CDR3 DNA sequence: TGTGCCAGCAGCTTAGAGGGCTGGGGCCGAGCTTTCTTT. Translation gives CASSLEGWGRAFF.

The V and J genes are TRBV10-3 and TRBJ1-1; no definite D call. CDR1 and CDR2 from the germline V gene are ENHRY and SYGVKD. This CDR3 region has 12 residues. V was shortened by 10 bases and J by 9 bases, with 18 bases between the two germline ends. The CDR3 loop is CATGNPGSQAFF. CDR3 bases: TGTGCCACCGGGAACCCCGGGAGTCAAGCTTTCTTT.

V is TRBV15 and J is TRBJ2-3; D unclear. The germline V gene encodes CDR1 LNHNV and CDR2 YYDKDF (reference sequence). V was clipped by 1 base and J by 2 bases, with 10 bases between them. The CDR3 has 15 residues. CDR3 nucleotide sequence: TGTGCCACCAGCAGAGCCCCCAGCCCCACAGATACGCAGTATTTT. Translation: CATSRAPSPTDTQYF.

The chain recombines TRBV5-8 with TRBJ2-7; unclear D gene. CDR3 length: 13 residues. The V and J ends lost 2 bases and 1 base respectively, with 7 bases between them. In germline, CDR1 is SGHTS, CDR2 YDEGEE. CDR3 sequence: CASSLVLSYEQYF. CDR3 bases: TGTGCCAGCAGCTTAGTCTTGTCCTACGAGCAGTACTTC.

This clone was seen once. The V gene is TRBV19, the J gene TRBJ2-3, with 7 positions matching TRBD1. This CDR3 is 14 amino acids long. J gave up 0 bases and V 10 bases, and 7 bases lay outside the gene matches. Looked up from germline, CDR1 is LNHDA and CDR2 is SQIVND (reference sequence). The CDR3 DNA follows: TGTGCCACCCGACAGGGAAGAAGCACAGATACGCAGTATTTT. This codes for CATRQGRSTDTQYF.

The V and J genes are TRBV7-3 and TRBJ2-1; 11 bases are shared with TRBD1. V dropped 4 bases and J dropped 6; count of bases not matched to a gene: 5. CDR1 and CDR2 (germline): SGHTA, FQGTGA. The CDR3 runs to 15 residues. The DNA for the CDR3 is TGTGCCAGCAGCTCTGGACAGGGGGCGTCCAATGAGCAGTTCTTC. Its translation: CASSSGQGASNEQFF. Variable domain in full (rest from reference TRBV7-3 and TRBJ2-1): GAGVSQTPSNKVTEKGKYVELRCDPISGHTALYWYRQSLGQGPEFLIYFQGTGAADDSGLPNDRFFAVRPEGSVSTLKIQRTERGDSAVYLCASSSGQGASNEQFFGPGTRLTVL.

This clone was detected once. V is TRBV29-1 and J is TRBJ2-7; 9 positions match TRBD1. There are 14 residues in the CDR3. V lost 6 bases to trimming and J lost 7 bases; unmatched junction nucleotides: 13. Germline CDR1 SQVTM, CDR2 ANQGSEA. CDR3 sequence: CSVTVGTGTQEQYF. For the CDR3, the DNA is TGCAGCGTGACCGTCGGGACAGGGACTCAAGAGCAGTACTTC.

This clone was counted between two and nine times. This rearrangement joins TRBV18 to TRBJ1-2; D is unresolved. The CDR3 consists of 14 residues. Trimming shortened V by 4 bases and J by 3 bases, and 12 bases separated the two germline ends. Germline V lookup: CDR1 KGHSH, CDR2 LQKENI. The CDR3: CASSRGPGDYGYTF. In DNA, the CDR3 is TGTGCCAGCTCACGTGGCCCTGGGGACTATGGCTACACCTTC.

The chain employs TRBV5-8 and TRBJ2-7; D unresolved. Trimming left V 0 bases short and J 2 bases short, with 6 bases between. Germline CDR1 reads SGHTS; CDR2 reads YDEGEE. The CDR3 is made up of 13 amino acids. Here the CDR3 reads CASSLVGTYEQYV. The CDR3 region has the DNA TGTGCCAGCAGCTTGGTTGGCACCTACGAGCAGTACGTC.

The genes are TRBV7-8 and TRBJ1-5; D not certain. Germline assignment: CDR1 SGHVS and CDR2 FQNEAQ. With 7 bases removed from V and 0 bases from J, the gap between germline ends came to 13 bases. This CDR3 has 15 residues. CDR3 in DNA: TGTGCCAGCACCCCTTCGTGGGTTAGCAATCAGCCCCAGCATTTT. Translating gives CASTPSWVSNQPQHF.

This chain uses TRBV30 with TRBJ1-1, with D tentatively TRBD1 (6 bases). Germline V gene data show CDR1 as GTSNPN and CDR2 as SVGIG (reference sequence). V gave up 4 bases and J gave up 11 bases, with 23 bases separating them. CDR3 length: 14 amino acids. The CDR3: CAWTVDSTDRVAFF. The CDR3 DNA reads as TGTGCCTGGACCGTGGACAGTACAGACAGAGTCGCTTTCTTT. Looking up the rest from reference TRBV30 and TRBJ1-1 gives the full variable domain: SQTIHQWPATLVQPVGSPLSLECTVEGTSNPNLYWYRQAAGRGLQLLFYSVGIGQISSEVPQNLSASRPQDRQFILSSKKLLLSDSGFYLCAWTVDSTDRVAFFGQGTRLTVV.

CDR3 nucleotides: TGTGCCAGTAGTATTTCTGGGTATGGCTACACCTTC. Protein sequence: CASSISGYGYTF. The chain joins TRBV19 to TRBJ1-2; D uncertain. The CDR3 runs to 12 residues. Germline CDR1 and CDR2: LNHDA and SQIVND (reference sequence). With 3 bases removed from V and 5 bases from J, the gap between germline ends came to 7 bases.

As DNA, the CDR3 is TGTGCCAGCAGCGTAGGGGCAGGGATCGGAGATAGCAATCAGCCCCAGCATTTT. This codes for CASSVGAGIGDSNQPQHF. V and J are TRBV9 and TRBJ1-5; weak D call: TRBD1 (5 bases). The V gene's germline CDR1 is SGDLS and CDR2 YYNGEE. This CDR3 is 18 amino acids long. Trimming shortened V by 0 bases and J by 0 bases, and 16 bases separated the two germline ends. The complete variable domain, with remaining parts taken from reference TRBV9 and TRBJ1-5, reads DSGVTQTPKHLITATGQRVTLRCSPRSGDLSVYWYQQSLDQGLQFLIQYYNGEERAKGNILERFSAQQFPDLHSELNLSSLELGDSALYFCASSVGAGIGDSNQPQHFGDGTRLSIL.

The chain links TRBV19 to TRBJ1-5; D gene unclear. Per germline, CDR1 LNHDA and CDR2 SQIVND (reference sequence). The CDR3 has 14 residues. V lost 3 bases and J 5 bases, leaving 11 bases between the germline ends. CDR3 residues: CASSIGENYQPQHF. The CDR3 nucleotides read TGTGCCAGTAGTATTGGGGAGAACTATCAGCCCCAGCATTTT. Looking up the rest from reference TRBV19 and TRBJ1-5 gives the full variable domain: DGGITQSPKYLFRKEGQNVTLSCEQNLNHDAMYWYRQDPGQGLRLIYYSQIVNDFQKGDIAEGYSVSREKKESFPLTVTSAQKNPTAFYLCASSIGENYQPQHFGDGTRLSIL.

The table lists this clone with a count of one. This chain connects TRBV7-9 to TRBJ1-1, with 7 bases aligning to TRBD1. Germline CDR1 is SEHNR and CDR2 is FQNEAQ (reference sequence). The CDR3 contains 13 residues. J was trimmed by 0 bases and V by 8 bases; bases with no gene match: 3. The CDR3 sequence: CASETGMNTEAFF. DNA of the CDR3: TGTGCCAGCGAGACAGGGATGAACACTGAAGCTTTCTTT.